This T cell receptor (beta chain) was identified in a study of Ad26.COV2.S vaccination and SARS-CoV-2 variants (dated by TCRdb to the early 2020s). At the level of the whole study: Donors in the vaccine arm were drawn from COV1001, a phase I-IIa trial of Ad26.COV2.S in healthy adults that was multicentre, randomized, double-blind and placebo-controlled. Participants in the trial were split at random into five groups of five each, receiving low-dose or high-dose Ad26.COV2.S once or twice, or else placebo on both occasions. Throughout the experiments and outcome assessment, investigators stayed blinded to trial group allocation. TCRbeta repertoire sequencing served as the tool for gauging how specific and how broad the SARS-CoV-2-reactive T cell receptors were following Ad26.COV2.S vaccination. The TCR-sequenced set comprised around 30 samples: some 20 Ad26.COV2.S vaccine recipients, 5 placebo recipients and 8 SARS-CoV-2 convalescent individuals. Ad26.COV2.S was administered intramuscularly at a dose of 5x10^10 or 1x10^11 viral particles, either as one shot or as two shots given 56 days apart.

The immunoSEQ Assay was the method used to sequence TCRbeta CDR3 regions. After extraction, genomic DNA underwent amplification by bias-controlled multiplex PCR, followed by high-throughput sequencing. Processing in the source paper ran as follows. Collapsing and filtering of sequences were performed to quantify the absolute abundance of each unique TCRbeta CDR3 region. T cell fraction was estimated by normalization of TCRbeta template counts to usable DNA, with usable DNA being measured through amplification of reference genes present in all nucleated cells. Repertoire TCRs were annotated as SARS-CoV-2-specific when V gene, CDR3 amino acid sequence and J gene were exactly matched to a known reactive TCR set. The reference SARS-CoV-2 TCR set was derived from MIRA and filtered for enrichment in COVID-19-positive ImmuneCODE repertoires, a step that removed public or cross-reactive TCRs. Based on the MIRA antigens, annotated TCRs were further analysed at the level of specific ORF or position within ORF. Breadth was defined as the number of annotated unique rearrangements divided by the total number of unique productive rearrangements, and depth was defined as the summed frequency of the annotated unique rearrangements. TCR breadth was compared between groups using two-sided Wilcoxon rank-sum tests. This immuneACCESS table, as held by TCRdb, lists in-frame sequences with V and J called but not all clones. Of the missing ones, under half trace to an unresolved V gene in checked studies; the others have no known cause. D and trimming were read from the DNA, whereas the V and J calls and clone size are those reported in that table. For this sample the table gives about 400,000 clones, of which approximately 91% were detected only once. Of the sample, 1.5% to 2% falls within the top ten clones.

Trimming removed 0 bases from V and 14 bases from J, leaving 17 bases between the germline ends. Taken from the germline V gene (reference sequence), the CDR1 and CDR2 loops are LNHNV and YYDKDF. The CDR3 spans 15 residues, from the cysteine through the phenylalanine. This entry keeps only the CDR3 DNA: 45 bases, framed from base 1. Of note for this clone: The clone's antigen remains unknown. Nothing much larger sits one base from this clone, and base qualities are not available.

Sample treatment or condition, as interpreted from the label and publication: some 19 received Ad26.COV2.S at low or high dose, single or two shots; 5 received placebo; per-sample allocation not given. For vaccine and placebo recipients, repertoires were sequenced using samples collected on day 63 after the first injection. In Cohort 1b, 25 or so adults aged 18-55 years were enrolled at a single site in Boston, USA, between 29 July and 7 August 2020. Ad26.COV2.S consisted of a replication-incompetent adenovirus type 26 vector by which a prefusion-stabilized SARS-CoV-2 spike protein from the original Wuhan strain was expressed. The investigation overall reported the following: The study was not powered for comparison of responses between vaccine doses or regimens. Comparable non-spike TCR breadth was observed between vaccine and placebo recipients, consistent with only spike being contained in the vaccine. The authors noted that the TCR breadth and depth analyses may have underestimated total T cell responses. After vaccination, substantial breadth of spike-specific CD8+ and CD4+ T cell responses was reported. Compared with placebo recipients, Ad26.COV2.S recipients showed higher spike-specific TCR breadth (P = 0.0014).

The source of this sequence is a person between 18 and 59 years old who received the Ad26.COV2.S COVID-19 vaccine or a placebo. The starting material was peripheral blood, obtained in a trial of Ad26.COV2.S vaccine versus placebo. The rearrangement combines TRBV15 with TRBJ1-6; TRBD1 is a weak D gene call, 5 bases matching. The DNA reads TGTGCCACCAGCAGAGAGACGGGGCCCGCTAAATCCCTCCACTTT. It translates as CATSRETGPAKSLHF.